The T cell receptor beta chain described here comes from a study of T cell responses to AZD1222 COVID-19 vaccine. Germline loops: CDR1 SGHTA, CDR2 FQGTGA. Trimming took off 4 bases at V and 5 bases at J, with 15 bases between the two ends. The CDR3 runs 14 residues. The sample holds one count of this clone. Its antigen is not identified. The assay was immunoSEQ multiplex PCR, and TCRdb's table has in-frame clones only and misses some. The sample has approximately 220,000 clones, approximately 94% seen once; the top ten hold about 1%. Study-level results: In the spike-specific TCR repertoire, nearly half reportedly target unmutated variant regions. At baseline, seropositivity was found in only six AZD1222 recipients.

The receptor's source is an adult in good health. The material was peripheral blood, obtained on day 0 of MenACWY control vaccination. The rearrangement links TRBV7-3 to TRBJ2-7; possibly TRBD1 for D (6 bases). The CDR3, as DNA: TGTGCCAGCAGCTGGGGTGGGGGCCTTGACGAGCAGTACTTC. Protein: CASSWGGGLDEQYF. The full variable domain, its missing parts supplied by reference TRBV7-3 and TRBJ2-7, is GAGVSQTPSNKVTEKGKYVELRCDPISGHTALYWYRQSLGQGPEFLIYFQGTGAADDSGLPNDRFFAVRPEGSVSTLKIQRTERGDSAVYLCASSWGGGLDEQYFGPGTRLTVT.